This is a list of T cell receptor beta chains from one sample in a study of blood T cell repertoires in COVID-19. Sequenced by immunoSEQ multiplex PCR; TCRdb stores in-frame clones only, minus some. The sample has 250,000 or so clones; 84% are singletons. Source material: peripheral blood. Every receptor here comes from a woman between 40 and 50 years old who had recovered from COVID-19. Both conserved end residues are part of each CDR3. The order of the fields is V gene, D gene, clone size, J gene, CDR3 protein, CDR3 DNA. The D gene is left open where the match is weak. Some rows have no size entry. The others give once, few or many, or a class for an expanded clone.

V gene: TRBV7-9; D gene: TRBD1; clone size: .; J gene: TRBJ1-4; CDR3 protein: CASSSPGQGTLATNEKLFF; CDR3 DNA: TGTGCCAGCAGTTCTCCGGGACAGGGGACACTTGCAACTAATGAAAAACTGTTTTTT
V gene: TRBV2; D gene: .; clone size: .; J gene: TRBJ1-2; CDR3 protein: CASSRTSQVLYGYTF; CDR3 DNA: TGTGCCAGCAGCCGTACTTCACAGGTCCTCTATGGCTACACCTTC
V gene: TRBV9; D gene: TRBD1; clone size: once; J gene: TRBJ1-1; CDR3 protein: CASSNRGDTEAFF; CDR3 DNA: TGTGCCAGCAGCAACAGGGGTGACACTGAAGCTTTCTTT
V gene: TRBV10-2; D gene: TRBD2; clone size: .; J gene: TRBJ2-7; CDR3 protein: CASSESTSGAYEQYF; CDR3 DNA: TGCGCCAGCAGTGAGAGTACTAGCGGGGCTTACGAGCAGTACTTC
V gene: TRBV9; D gene: TRBD1; clone size: .; J gene: TRBJ1-1; CDR3 protein: CASSVGPGQGIVTEAFF; CDR3 DNA: TGTGCCAGCAGCGTCGGTCCGGGACAGGGGATTGTCACTGAAGCTTTCTTT
V gene: TRBV7-2; D gene: .; clone size: few; J gene: TRBJ1-3; CDR3 protein: CASSPFSSGGNTIYF; CDR3 DNA: TGTGCCAGCAGCCCCTTCTCCTCAGGCGGAAACACCATATATTTT
V gene: TRBV28; D gene: .; clone size: .; J gene: TRBJ1-6; CDR3 protein: CASSLQAPFFGSPLHF; CDR3 DNA: TGTGCCAGCAGTTTACAGGCCCCCTTTTTTGGCTCACCCCTCCACTTT
V gene: TRBV13; D gene: .; clone size: .; J gene: TRBJ1-4; CDR3 protein: CASSLAGGGLFF; CDR3 DNA: TGTGCCAGCAGCTTAGCCGGTGGCGGACTGTTTTTT
V gene: TRBV5-1; D gene: TRBD1; clone size: .; J gene: TRBJ1-1; CDR3 protein: CASSLGGQGGTEAFF; CDR3 DNA: TGCGCCAGCAGCTTGGGCGGACAGGGCGGCACTGAAGCTTTCTTT
V gene: TRBV28; D gene: TRBD2; clone size: .; J gene: TRBJ2-1; CDR3 protein: CASSLLGLAGDNEQFF; CDR3 DNA: TGTGCCAGCAGTTTATTGGGACTAGCGGGGGACAATGAGCAGTTCTTC
V gene: TRBV5-1; D gene: TRBD1; clone size: .; J gene: TRBJ1-1; CDR3 protein: CASIPQGQTNTEAFF; CDR3 DNA: TGCGCCAGCATCCCCCAGGGACAGACTAACACTGAAGCTTTCTTT
V gene: TRBV5-4; D gene: .; clone size: .; J gene: TRBJ2-1; CDR3 protein: CASTLDSYNEQFF; CDR3 DNA: TGTGCCAGCACCCTTGACAGCTACAATGAGCAGTTCTTC
V gene: TRBV27; D gene: TRBD2; clone size: .; J gene: TRBJ2-7; CDR3 protein: CASVGWRGASYEQYF; CDR3 DNA: TGTGCCAGCGTAGGGTGGCGGGGGGCCTCCTACGAGCAGTACTTC
V gene: TRBV2; D gene: TRBD1; clone size: many; J gene: TRBJ1-5; CDR3 protein: CASTSTGVGDQPQHF; CDR3 DNA: TGTGCCAGCACCTCGACAGGGGTCGGCGATCAGCCCCAGCATTTT
V gene: TRBV27; D gene: TRBD1; clone size: .; J gene: TRBJ1-5; CDR3 protein: CASSSDRGKQPQHF; CDR3 DNA: TGTGCCAGCAGTTCCGACAGGGGGAAACAGCCCCAGCATTTT
V gene: TRBV5-5; D gene: TRBD2; clone size: .; J gene: TRBJ2-1; CDR3 protein: CASTQSGVFYNEQFF; CDR3 DNA: TGTGCCAGCACCCAGAGCGGGGTTTTTTACAATGAGCAGTTCTTC